These T cell receptor beta chains were read from a single sample in a study of Ad26.COV2.S vaccination and SARS-CoV-2 variants. Sequenced by immunoSEQ multiplex PCR; TCRdb stores in-frame clones only, minus some. The data show about 350,000 clones, 88% seen once. The source was peripheral blood, collected in a trial of Ad26.COV2.S vaccine versus placebo. The receptor set was obtained from a person between 18 and 65 years old who received the Ad26.COV2.S COVID-19 vaccine or a placebo. Both conserved end residues are part of each CDR3. The D gene is left open where the match is weak. A clone size is listed for some rows: how often the clone was seen (once, few, many), or a class if it is expanded.

TRBV2	NA	TRBJ1-1	NA	TGTGCCACCGATCTGAGGGGGACCACTGAAGCTTTCTTT	CATDLRGTTEAFF
TRBV7-2	NA	TRBJ2-3	TRBD2	TGTGCCAGCAGCTTAGGGACTAGCGGGGGTTACACAGATACGCAGTATTTT	CASSLGTSGGYTDTQYF
TRBV4-2	NA	TRBJ2-4	NA	TGTGCCAGCAGCCTCAAAAACATTCAGTACTTC	CASSLKNIQYF
TRBV19	NA	TRBJ1-2	NA	TGTGCCAGTAGCAACACAGGGACGAATAACTATGGCTACACCTTC	CASSNTGTNNYGYTF
TRBV19	NA	TRBJ1-4	TRBD1	TGTGCCAGTAGGAAACCGAAAAGACAGGGGAATGAAAAACTGTTTTTT	CASRKPKRQGNEKLFF
TRBV6-2/TRBV6-3	NA	TRBJ1-4	NA	TGTGCCAGCAGTTACCAGAGCCCACATTACCGTAATGAAAAACTGTTTTTT	CASSYQSPHYRNEKLFF
TRBV12-3/TRBV12-4	few	TRBJ1-5	NA	TGTGCCAGCAGCTCCTCGCAGGGACAGCCCCAGCATTTT	CASSSSQGQPQHF
TRBV11-2	NA	TRBJ2-7	NA	TGTGCCAGCAGTCAAGGGCCGGGACTGGAATATACCTACGAGCAGTACTTC	CASSQGPGLEYTYEQYF
TRBV28	NA	TRBJ2-6	TRBD1	TGTGCCAGCAGCAGGACAGGGGCTGGGGCCAACGTCCTGACTTTC	CASSRTGAGANVLTF
TRBV3-1/TRBV3-2	NA	TRBJ2-5	TRBD2	TGTGCCAGCAGCCAGCGGGGGTCCTCCCAAGAGACCCAGTACTTC	CASSQRGSSQETQYF
TRBV12-3/TRBV12-4	NA	TRBJ2-7	NA	TGTGCCAGCAGCATCAACTACGAGCAGTACTTC	CASSINYEQYF
TRBV30	NA	TRBJ1-1	NA	TGTGCCTGGACCAACACTGAAGCTTTCTTT	CAWTNTEAFF
TRBV29-1	few	TRBJ2-7	NA	TGCAGCGTTGCCCGGGACATGTCCTACGAGCAGTACTTC	CSVARDMSYEQYF
TRBV7-2	NA	TRBJ2-2	TRBD1	TGTGCCAGCAGCCACGGGACAGGGGGTTATCCCACCGGGGAGCTGTTTTTT	CASSHGTGGYPTGELFF
TRBV5-6	NA	TRBJ1-1	TRBD1	TGTGCCAGCAGCTTGGATGGGACAGGTAAAGTGTGTTTCTTT	CASSLDGTGKVCFF
TRBV3-1/TRBV3-2	NA	TRBJ2-3	NA	TGTGCCAGCAGCCCCCAGGGTTTCGGCACAGATACGCAGTATTTT	CASSPQGFGTDTQYF
TRBV7-2	once	TRBJ1-2	NA	TGTGCCAGCAGCTTAAACCCGACAGGAATCGATGGCTACACCTTC	CASSLNPTGIDGYTF
TRBV27	NA	TRBJ1-1	NA	TGTGCCAGCAGCAATCTGGTGAACACTGAAGCTTTCTTT	CASSNLVNTEAFF
TRBV28	NA	TRBJ1-5	NA	TGTGCCAGCAGTTTACATCAGCCCCAGCATTTT	CASSLHQPQHF
TRBV27	NA	TRBJ1-1	NA	TGTGCCAGCAGTTTGGCGGCAGGGTTGGGCACTGAAGCTTTCTTT	CASSLAAGLGTEAFF
TRBV12-5	NA	TRBJ2-7	TRBD1	TGTGCTAGTGGTTTGGGGATAGGGACAGGGAAAACCGAGCAGTACTTC	CASGLGIGTGKTEQYF
TRBV15	NA	TRBJ2-5	NA	TGTGCCACCAGCAGATCCACCTACCAGGGGACCCAAGAGACCCAGTACTTC	CATSRSTYQGTQETQYF
TRBV11-2	NA	TRBJ2-7	NA	TGTGCCAGCAGCCCGCAACAGGGTTGGGGCTACGAGCAGTACTTC	CASSPQQGWGYEQYF
TRBV4-2	NA	TRBJ1-2	NA	TGTGCCAGCAGCCAAGGCATAAATCGAGGCTACACCTTC	CASSQGINRGYTF
TRBV29-1	NA	TRBJ2-3	NA	TGCAGCACGAGATTGGGGGGCGCAGATACGCAGTATTTT	CSTRLGGADTQYF
TRBV5-1	few	TRBJ1-3	NA	TGCGCCAGCAGCTTGGTTCCGAATTACGGAAACACCATATATTTT	CASSLVPNYGNTIYF
TRBV7-2	NA	TRBJ2-7	NA	TGTGCCAGCGTCGGGGGTACCTACGAGCAGTACTTC	CASVGGTYEQYF
TRBV27	once	TRBJ2-7	TRBD1	TGTGCCAGCAGTCCGCGACAGGGGCGGATCTTTTTCTACGAGCAGTACTTC	CASSPRQGRIFFYEQYF
TRBV7-3	NA	TRBJ1-1	NA	TGTGCCAGCAGCTTTAGCGGGAACACTGAAGCTTTCTTT	CASSFSGNTEAFF
TRBV4-3	NA	TRBJ2-3	NA	TGCGCCAGCAGCCCGCGGGGAGCGGGTAGCACAGATACGCAGTATTTT	CASSPRGAGSTDTQYF
TRBV13	few	TRBJ1-3	NA	TGTGCCAGCAGCTTAGGCGTTGGAGCCTCCCTCTCTGGAAACACCATATATTTT	CASSLGVGASLSGNTIYF
TRBV3-1/TRBV3-2	NA	TRBJ1-1	TRBD1	TGTGCCAGCAGCCACAGGGGGCGGAACACTGAAGCTTTCTTT	CASSHRGRNTEAFF
TRBV11-3	NA	TRBJ2-1	TRBD2	TGTGCCAGCAGTCTAGCGGCGGCAGGACTAGCGGGCGATGCCTACAATGAGCAGTTCTTC	CASSLAAAGLAGDAYNEQFF
TRBV29-1	NA	TRBJ2-1	NA	TGCAGCGTTGAAGGGGGGGTAATCTACAATGAGCAGTTCTTC	CSVEGGVIYNEQFF
TRBV7-2	once	TRBJ2-2	TRBD2	TGTGCCAGCAGCGGACTAGCGGGAGTAGAGCTGTTTTTT	CASSGLAGVELFF
TRBV9	NA	TRBJ2-5	NA	TGTGCCAGCAGCGTAGCTCCACAAGAGACCCAGTACTTC	CASSVAPQETQYF
TRBV11-3	once	TRBJ2-2	NA	TGTGCCAGCAGCTTAGGGGGAGGCTCCGGGGAGCTGTTTTTT	CASSLGGGSGELFF
TRBV6-5	NA	TRBJ1-1	NA	TGTGCCAGCAGTTTGGCCCGACTGAGCACTAAAGCTTTCTTT	CASSLARLSTKAFF
TRBV7-9	NA	TRBJ2-1	NA	TGTGCCAGCAGCTTAAGGCTGGGGCGGCTTTCCTACAATGAGCAGTTCTTC	CASSLRLGRLSYNEQFF
TRBV30	NA	TRBJ1-3	NA	TGTGCCTGGAGTCCGGGTCTAACCCGCGGAAACACCATATATTTT	CAWSPGLTRGNTIYF
TRBV5-4	NA	TRBJ2-5	TRBD1	TGTGCCAGCAGCAAGGACAGGGTAGAGACCCAGTACTTC	CASSKDRVETQYF
TRBV7-9	NA	TRBJ1-5	NA	TGTGCCAGCAGCTTAGGGGACACCTTTCTTAATCAGCCCCAGCATTTT	CASSLGDTFLNQPQHF
TRBV7-9	NA	TRBJ2-5	TRBD2	TGTGCCAGCAGCCCTAGGGGGGGGCGGGAGGCCAACCCCCAAGAGACCCAGTACTTC	CASSPRGGREANPQETQYF
TRBV7-9	NA	TRBJ1-2	NA	TGTGCCAGCAGCCCCCCGGGGATCGGCGGCTACACCTTC	CASSPPGIGGYTF
TRBV18	NA	TRBJ2-1	TRBD2	TGTGCCAGCTCATCCTTAACTAGCGGGGGCACCTACAATGAGCAGTTCTTC	CASSSLTSGGTYNEQFF
TRBV5-6	NA	TRBJ2-1	TRBD1	TGTGCCAGCAGCACTGGGACAGCCGAGCAGTTCTTC	CASSTGTAEQFF
TRBV7-2	NA	TRBJ1-5	NA	TGTGCCAGCAGCCGGGGCCGCAATCAGCCCCAGCATTTT	CASSRGRNQPQHF
TRBV5-6	NA	TRBJ1-5	NA	TGTGCCAGCAGCTTCGACAGGAATCAGCCCCAGCATTTT	CASSFDRNQPQHF
TRBV6-5	NA	TRBJ2-1	NA	TGTGCCAGCAGTCCCTCAGCGTGGGAGGCGGGTGAGCAGTTCTTC	CASSPSAWEAGEQFF
TRBV19	NA	TRBJ1-2	NA	TGTGCCAGTAGCCTTCCTGATTTAGGCTACACCTTC	CASSLPDLGYTF
TRBV30	few	TRBJ1-5	TRBD1	TGTGCCTGGAGTCCCGGACAGGGCGGCCAGCCCCAGCATTTT	CAWSPGQGGQPQHF
TRBV19	NA	TRBJ2-1	TRBD2	TGTGCCAGTATGTACGGGGGGGCCTCGTACAATGAGCAGTTCTTC	CASMYGGASYNEQFF
TRBV5-4	once	TRBJ2-3	TRBD2	TGTGCCAGCGGGACTAGCGGGGTTACAGATACGCAGTATTTT	CASGTSGVTDTQYF
TRBV7-3	NA	TRBJ2-3	NA	TGTGCCAGCAGCTTATCCGCTAGGGATACGCAGTATTTT	CASSLSARDTQYF
TRBV7-2	NA	TRBJ1-2	TRBD1	TGTGCCAGCAGCTTACCGACAGGGGCGAACTATGGCTACACCTTC	CASSLPTGANYGYTF
TRBV7-3	NA	TRBJ2-5	TRBD2	TGTGCCAGCAGCGCTGGGACTAGCGGACAAGAGACCCAGTACTTC	CASSAGTSGQETQYF
TRBV5-4	NA	TRBJ2-7	TRBD1	TGTGCCAGCAGCTTGGCGGGACAGACCTACGAGCAGTACTTC	CASSLAGQTYEQYF
TRBV6-6	few	TRBJ2-7	NA	TGTGCCACCCTCCCCGGGGGCGGTCTATTCTACGAGCAGTACTTC	CATLPGGGLFYEQYF
TRBV3-1/TRBV3-2	NA	TRBJ1-2	NA	TGTGCCAGCAGCCAAGAGGGTTTTACAGGCAGCTATGGCTACACCTTC	CASSQEGFTGSYGYTF